What follows describes a single T cell receptor (beta chain). Produced via immunoSEQ multiplex PCR; TCRdb's table is partial and in-frame only. The profile shows 300,000 to 400,000 clones, approximately 90% of them singletons. Recruits, aged roughly 18 to 90 years, lived in 20 to 30 US areas. Grouping used clinical history reported by participants in a survey and questionnaire. These data originate in a study of blood T cell repertoires in COVID-19. Overall study context: The analysed material was cDNA or gDNA that came from T cells, B-cell-depleted T cells, or PBMCs.

The CDR3 loop spans 12 amino acids. Germline V gene sequence: CDR1 SGHTA, CDR2 FQGTGA. The V and J ends lost 10 bases and 7 bases, in that order; junction bases with no gene match: 8. The V and J genes are TRBV7-3 and TRBJ1-2; 8 nucleotides line up with TRBD1. The sample taken for sequencing was PBMCs or T cells enriched from blood (not recorded which). This sequence originates from a woman under 40 with acute COVID-19. The CDR3: CATPTGDSGYTF. CDR3 coding DNA: TGTGCCACCCCGACAGGGGACTCTGGCTACACCTTC.